Sequencing of this TCR beta chain was carried out in a study of blood T cell repertoires in COVID-19 (TCRdb year 2020). Study-level background: Collaborator samples came from the United States, Italy and Spain and covered acute and convalescent phases of COVID-19. Where HLA class I and class II types were available, the types were taken from metadata supplied by the sample provider, not from assay-based typing. A freely available public database, intended as a resource for researchers studying the immune response to SARS-CoV-2, is where the repertoires were released. Subjects who had been exposed to COVID-19, were actively infected with it, or had recovered from it provided the deeply sampled blood TCRbeta repertoires that made up the dataset. The prospective study material was composed of cDNA or gDNA derived from T cells, B-cell-depleted T cells, or PBMCs. Samples were obtained from the ongoing ImmuneRACE study (first 160 participants) and from roughly 1,300 subjects provided by 6 global collaborators. The sample metadata nearly always contained a de-identified subject ID, COVID-19 status, age in years and sex. What the study reported, not specific to this receptor: The quantity of clinical and demographic metadata differed by source and by participant and was supplied without curation.

CDR1 ENHRY and CDR2 SYGVKD are derived from the germline V gene. Trimming leaves V shorter by 7 bases and J shorter by 6 bases, with the junction holding 12 bases beyond the gene matches. The CDR3 runs 15 amino acids, cysteine and phenylalanine included. The only DNA kept is the CDR3, 45 bases in frame from the first base. One collaborating source in Seattle enrolled patients while the patients were actively infected and followed the patients over time throughout the course of disease. The collaborating institutions used their own protocols to collect whole blood in K2EDTA tubes. For TCRbeta analysis, collaborators shipped samples as frozen whole blood, isolated PBMCs, or DNA extracted from either of those sample types. TCRbeta CDR3 regions were amplified from genomic DNA using the immunoSEQ Assay, a bias-controlled multiplex PCR. The published analysis was carried out like this. The number of nucleated cells in each sample was estimated from the amplification of reference gene primers within the assay. To quantify the absolute abundance of each unique TCRbeta CDR3 rearrangement, sequence reads were collapsed and filtered. For each sample, productive Simpson clonality was calculated by taking the square root of Simpson's diversity index across productive rearrangements. Sourced from immuneACCESS, this table was stored by TCRdb with only in-frame sequences that have V and J called. A share of the clones is absent; for the studies checked, an unresolved V gene accounts for under half, and the remainder has no known explanation. The DNA gave D and trimming, while V, J and clone size come from that table. The sample has under 300,000 clones on record, around 87% of them singletons. The ten most abundant clones make up 2.1% of the sample.

In the case of this clone: Its antigen is currently not known. Base qualities are not recorded, but no much larger clone differs from it by a single base.

Sequenced: peripheral blood. Rearrangement joined TRBV10-3 to TRBJ2-3; 8 bases in the middle match TRBD2. The TCR was taken from a woman aged 55-69 years with COVID-19, enrolled during active disease. The CDR3 amino acid sequence is: CAITTSGGGKDTQYF. The DNA reads TGTGCCATCACCACCTCGGGCGGGGGGAAGGATACGCAGTATTTT.